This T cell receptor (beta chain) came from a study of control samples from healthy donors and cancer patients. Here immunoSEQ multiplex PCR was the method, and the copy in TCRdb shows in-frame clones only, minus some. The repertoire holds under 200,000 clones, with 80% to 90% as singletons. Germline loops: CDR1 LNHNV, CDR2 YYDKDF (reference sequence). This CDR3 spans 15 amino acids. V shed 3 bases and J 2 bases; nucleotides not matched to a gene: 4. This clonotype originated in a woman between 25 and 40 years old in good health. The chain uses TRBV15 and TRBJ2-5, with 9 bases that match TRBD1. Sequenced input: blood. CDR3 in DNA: TGTGCCACCAGCAGGGGACAGGGCCAGCAAGAGACCCAGTACTTC. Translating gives CATSRGQGQQETQYF.